This T cell receptor beta chain is drawn from a study of PD-1 blockade in classical Hodgkin lymphoma. After autologous stem cell transplantation all patients relapsed, and prior brentuximab vedotin exposure differed between cohorts. Concerning this clone: Its antigen is not known.

Clones were read by immunoSEQ multiplex PCR, and TCRdb kept only the in-frame ones, dropping some. The top ten hold approximately 6.3% of the sample, which has around 100,000 clones, around nine tenths seen once. V lost 6 bases, J lost 4 bases, and 17 bases lay in between. The germline V gene has CDR1 MRHNA and CDR2 SNTAGT. There are 15 residues in the CDR3. Findings and caveats of the study: Diminished baseline TCR diversity has been reported in newly diagnosed patients relative to healthy donors.

This TCR was recovered from a human donor with classical Hodgkin lymphoma. The sequencing used peripheral blood mononuclear cells (PBMCs), collected before the second cycle of nivolumab. The rearrangement uses TRBV6-4 and TRBJ2-3; weak D call: TRBD2 (6 bases). The CDR3 protein is CASSPQMASADTQYF. CDR3 nucleotides: TGTGCCAGCAGCCCCCAAATGGCTAGCGCAGATACGCAGTATTTT.